The rows below give T cell receptor beta chains drawn from one sample of a study of cytomegalovirus exposure and HLA in healthy donors. Assay used: immunoSEQ multiplex PCR; TCRdb lists only in-frame clones, some missing. The table records nearly 200,000 clones, roughly 80% of them present only once. Input material: PBMCs. Receptors were obtained from a woman in her 30s in good health and CMV-seropositive. Each CDR3 is given with its conserved first and last residue. The D gene is left open where the match is weak. Clone size is given for some rows only: seen once, a few or many times, or a class if the clone is expanded.

TRBJ1-2 | NA | TRBV7-2 | TRBD1 | TGTGCCAGCAGCTTAGTCGGTACAGGGGACTATGGCTACACCTTC | CASSLVGTGDYGYTF
TRBJ2-1 | NA | TRBV2 | TRBD2 | TGTGCCAGCAGTGGGACTAGCGGACACAATGAGCAGTTCTTC | CASSGTSGHNEQFF
TRBJ1-4 | NA | TRBV7-4 | NA | TGTGCCAGCAGTTATATTCGGGAGTCAACTAATGAAAAACTGTTTTTT | CASSYIRESTNEKLFF
TRBJ1-1 | many | TRBV7-3 | NA | TGTGCCAGCAGCTTACACATGAACACTGAAGCTTTCTTT | CASSLHMNTEAFF
TRBJ2-1 | NA | TRBV7-8 | TRBD2 | TGTGCCAGCAGCTTAGAACTAGCGGGAGCCCGAGAGCAGTTCTTC | CASSLELAGAREQFF
TRBJ2-7 | NA | TRBV15 | TRBD1 | TGTGCCACCAGCAGGGCCGGGACAGTGGCCTACGAGCAGTACTTC | CATSRAGTVAYEQYF
TRBJ2-1 | few | TRBV5-1 | TRBD2 | TGCGCCAGCAGCACCGCGGGACTAGCGGGGGTCAGCTCCTACAATGAGCAGTTCTTC | CASSTAGLAGVSSYNEQFF
TRBJ1-6 | NA | TRBV29-1 | TRBD1 | TGCAGCGTTGGGGACAGGGATAATTCACCCCTCCACTTT | CSVGDRDNSPLHF
TRBJ2-1 | NA | TRBV19 | TRBD2 | TGTGCCAGTAGCTTAGCGGGAGGGCCTCATCCGCAGTTCTTC | CASSLAGGPHPQFF
TRBJ1-2 | few | TRBV2 | NA | TGTGCCAGCAGTCATTCTCCCGGGACAACTAACTATGGCTACACCTTC | CASSHSPGTTNYGYTF
TRBJ2-5 | few | TRBV5-6 | TRBD2 | TGTGCCAGCAGCTCGTGGACTAGCGGGAGTCGGGAGACCCAGTACTTC | CASSSWTSGSRETQYF
TRBJ1-3 | NA | TRBV11-2 | TRBD1 | TGTGCCAGCAGCCCACAGGGGAGCTCTGGAAACACCATATATTTT | CASSPQGSSGNTIYF
TRBJ1-2 | NA | TRBV7-2 | NA | TGTGCCAGCAGCCCAGGGTCGGGGGGTGGGGGCTATGGCTACACCTTC | CASSPGSGGGGYGYTF
TRBJ1-5 | few | TRBV27 | TRBD1 | TGTGCCAGCAGTTTCCAGGGGGCCGGAGAACAGCCCCAGCATTTT | CASSFQGAGEQPQHF
TRBJ2-7 | NA | TRBV27 | TRBD2 | TGTGCCAGCCGGAACGGGGGAGGGCCCTCCTACGAGCAGTACTTC | CASRNGGGPSYEQYF
TRBJ2-1 | NA | TRBV10-2 | TRBD2 | TGCGCCAGCAGTGAGTCCCGACTAGCGGGAGGTGAGCAGTTCTTC | CASSESRLAGGEQFF
TRBJ2-5 | NA | TRBV5-6 | NA | TGTGCCAGCAGCTTGGACCGGGGAGAGACCCAGTACTTC | CASSLDRGETQYF
TRBJ1-4 | NA | TRBV7-9 | TRBD1 | TGTGCCAGCAGCTTAGGGCAGGGGGCCTTTAATGAAAAACTGTTTTTT | CASSLGQGAFNEKLFF
TRBJ2-5 | NA | TRBV5-1 | NA | TGCGCCAGCAGCTTGACAGGGAAAGAGACCCAGTACTTC | CASSLTGKETQYF
TRBJ1-1 | once | TRBV7-9 | NA | TGTGCCAGCAGCCAGACTCAGGGCCTCTTAAACACTGAAGCTTTCTTT | CASSQTQGLLNTEAFF